This T cell receptor (beta chain) was identified during a study of T cells in Graves' hyperthyroidism and ophthalmopathy (dated by TCRdb to the late 2010s). About the study as a whole: Peripheral blood samples were taken at the time of initial diagnosis, prior to any treatment. A discovery cohort of 95 to 100 patients, approximately 44 with Graves' ophthalmopathy and 55 to 60 with stable Graves' hyperthyroidism, was used to find distinguishing TCR V-J signatures. Whether ophthalmopathy could be predicted prospectively was tested in an independent validation cohort made up of about 20 hyperthyroidism patients plus 17 patients who later progressed to ophthalmopathy. For training and testing, the 110 or so patients in the discovery cohort were randomly divided in a 7:3 ratio. In addition, the study compared T-cell repertoires in thyroid tissue and in blood from about six Graves' hyperthyroidism patients. Once sampling was done, hyperthyroidism patients were given methimazole at a starting dose of 30 mg daily, whereas ophthalmopathy patients were given high-dose intravenous methylprednisolone. The paper reports TCR Vbeta CDR3 sequencing of approximately 140 peripheral blood samples: some 41 ophthalmopathy, under 85 hyperthyroidism and around 17 progressor patients. Results the study describes overall, beyond this receptor: A model built on a 13 V-J signature distinguished ophthalmopathy from stable hyperthyroidism, reaching about 89% sensitivity and around 81% specificity in cross-validation and 80%/75% in testing. No statistical method was used to set the sample size in advance, and investigators knew the group allocation. During validation, the model predicted progression to ophthalmopathy a median of approximately 6.5 months ahead of onset, with roughly 65% sensitivity and 72% to 80% specificity. Blood samples also contained most of the expanded thyroid clonotypes (frequency above 0.001), which suggests that blood repertoires may reflect thyroid immune responses.

This clonotype was picked up a small number of times. Its antigen is not yet known. The sample holds no much larger clone one base away, and base qualities are not on file. Stable Graves' hyperthyroidism was defined as the absence of progression to ophthalmopathy over 18 months of follow-up. The hyperthyroidism patients were between 18 and 65 years old and newly diagnosed, with a disease duration of less than 2 months. Any patient with an uncontrolled infection, another autoimmune disease, pregnancy or lactation was excluded. Clinical symptoms, serum thyroxine and TRAb, thyroid ultrasound, and orbital computed tomography formed the basis for the diagnoses. Ficoll-Paque density gradient centrifugation was used to isolate PBMCs from around 10 ml of fresh peripheral blood. Total RNA was extracted with Trizol reagent, and quality was checked on an Agilent 2100 Bioanalyzer. TCR beta CDR3 regions were amplified from RNA transcripts. For the first round of RT-PCR on the TCR CDR3, the HTBI primer set was used together with the Qiagen OneStep RT-PCR kit. A second multiplex PCR round built the libraries, followed by size selection and purification. Libraries were sequenced paired-end with 100 bp reads on an Illumina HiSeq2000. In the original analysis: SOAPnuke was used to process the raw data, removing reads that contained adapters or uncalled bases, had a mean Phred below 15, or lacked an exact match to the constant primer or identifier. COPE v1.2.5 was used to merge high-quality paired reads, and clonotypes were defined as unique nucleotide sequences. MiTCR v1.1 was used to align the clonotypes against IMGT TRBV, TRBD and TRBJ reference segments. The analysis included only V-J combinations with a frequency above 0.0001, which together covered about 99% of the repertoires. The TCS score was defined as F50 (clonal expansion) divided by E x V (chaos), with BLOSUM62-based TCRdist calculated between CDR3 peptides within each V-J. Welch's t-statistics and random forest reduced around 510 V-J features to some 14, which were used in a naive Bayes classifier (R e1071). The public reads were quality trimmed at Q25 with fastp and then assembled into clones with MiXCR by TCRdb, keeping productive beta chains. Rows are unified per CDR3 protein, each entry keeping the most common DNA and genes. V and J calls and clone size were set by TCRdb, not the authors. A total of roughly 750,000 distinct CDR3 sequences appear in this sample, 16% of them only once. The top ten hold 8.4% of the sample.

The germline V gene yields MDHEN for CDR1 and SYDVKM for CDR2. The CDR3 holds 16 amino acids from the cysteine to the phenylalanine. Only the CDR3 DNA stays, 48 bases, in frame from base 1. Here V drops 2 bases and J drops 3 bases, and the junction holds 8 bases not matched to any gene. This TCR came from a man aged 18-30 years with Graves' hyperthyroidism. The material sequenced was blood. This receptor chain uses TRBV28 and TRBJ2-7, with 9 central nucleotides matching TRBD2. In nucleotide form, the sequence is TGTGCCAGCAGTTTAGCGCTAGCGGGACTCCTCTACGAGCAGTACTTC. It specifies CASSLALAGLLYEQYF.